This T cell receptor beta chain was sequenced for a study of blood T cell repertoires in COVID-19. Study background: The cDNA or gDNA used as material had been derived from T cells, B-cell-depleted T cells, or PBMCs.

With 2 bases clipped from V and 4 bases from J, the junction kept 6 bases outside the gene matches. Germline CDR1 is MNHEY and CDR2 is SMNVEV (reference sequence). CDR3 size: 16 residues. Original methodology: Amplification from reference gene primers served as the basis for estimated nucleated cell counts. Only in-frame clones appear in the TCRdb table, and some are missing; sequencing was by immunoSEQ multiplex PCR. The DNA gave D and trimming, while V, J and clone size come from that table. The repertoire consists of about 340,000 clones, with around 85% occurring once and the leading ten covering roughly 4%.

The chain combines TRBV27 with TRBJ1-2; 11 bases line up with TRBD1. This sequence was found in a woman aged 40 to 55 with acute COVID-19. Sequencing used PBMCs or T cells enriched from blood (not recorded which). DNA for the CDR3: TGTGCCAGCAGTTTAAGCTCCGGGACAGGGGGCTATGGCTACACCTTC. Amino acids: CASSLSSGTGGYGYTF.